A selection of T cell receptor beta chains follows, all from one sample in a study of T cells after yellow fever vaccination. TCRdb passed the 5' RACE reads through MiXCR, listing each CDR3 protein once. The sample yields under 95,000 distinct CDR3 sequences, around 7% seen once. Sequenced here: CD8+ T cells sorted from PBMCs, sampled approximately 11 days after the first yellow fever vaccination. The source of these receptors is a man between 18 and 35 years old who received the YFV17D yellow fever vaccine. Each CDR3 is given with its conserved first and last residue. D genes are given only for firm matches. A row's size may be missing; if present it is once, few, many or a size class.

>TRBJ2-1|NA|TRBD1|TRBV7-9|15
CASSSVLQGAGEQFF
TGTGCCAGCAGCTCCGTCCTTCAGGGGGCGGGTGAGCAGTTCTTC
>TRBJ2-7|many|NA|TRBV29-1|11
CSVLGLDTQYF
TGCAGCGTGCTCGGACTCGATACGCAGTACTTC
>TRBJ2-1|NA|TRBD2|TRBV29-1|14
CSGTSGGYYNEQFF
TGCAGCGGCACTAGCGGGGGTTACTACAATGAGCAGTTCTTC
>TRBJ2-7|NA|NA|TRBV7-8|12
CASSPSDYEQYF
TGTGCCAGCAGCCCCTCCGACTACGAGCAGTACTTC
>TRBJ2-3|NA|NA|TRBV7-9|14
CASSGSMGPDTQYF
TGTGCCAGCAGCGGATCAATGGGCCCAGATACGCAGTATTTT
>TRBJ2-2|many|NA|TRBV7-6|17
CASSHHRTGIGTGELFF
TGTGCCAGCAGCCACCACCGAACAGGGATCGGTACCGGGGAGCTGTTTTTT
>TRBJ2-1|many|TRBD2|TRBV7-6|17
CASSQGTSGSSYNEQFF
TGTGCCAGCAGTCAGGGGACTAGCGGGAGCTCCTACAATGAGCAGTTCTTC
>TRBJ2-4|many|TRBD1|TRBV4-1|18
CASSQETGMFLTKNIQYF
TGCGCCAGCAGCCAAGAGACAGGGATGTTTTTAACCAAAAACATTCAGTACTTC
>TRBJ2-1|many|NA|TRBV6-6|11
CASSYGHQQFF
TGTGCCAGCAGTTACGGCCACCAGCAGTTCTTC
>TRBJ2-1|many|TRBD1|TRBV6-5|16
CASSTTGQGAYNEQFF
TGTGCCAGCAGTACCACGGGACAGGGGGCCTACAATGAGCAGTTCTTC
>TRBJ1-1|NA|NA|TRBV5-1|13
CASRPQGVTEAFF
TGCGCCAGCAGACCTCAAGGGGTCACTGAAGCTTTCTTT
>TRBJ2-3|many|TRBD2|TRBV9|14
CASSVSGNTDTQYF
TGTGCCAGCAGCGTAAGCGGGAACACAGATACGCAGTATTTT
>TRBJ2-3|medium-sized|TRBD2|TRBV27|13
CASSLTSADTQYF
TGTGCCAGCAGTCTCACTAGCGCAGATACGCAGTATTTT
>TRBJ2-7|few|TRBD2|TRBV7-2|16
CASSSTSGVYSYEQYF
TGTGCCAGCAGCTCGACTAGCGGGGTTTACTCCTACGAGCAGTACTTC
>TRBJ2-1|many|NA|TRBV3-1|15
CASSHSLGTYNEQFF
TGTGCCAGCAGCCATTCCCTAGGCACCTACAATGAGCAGTTCTTC
>TRBJ2-3|few|NA|TRBV11-2|15
CASSLGGAGTDTQYF
TGTGCCAGCAGCTTAGGCGGGGCAGGGACAGATACGCAGTATTTT
>TRBJ2-7|NA|TRBD2|TRBV5-6|15
CASTPGLAVSYEQYF
TGTGCCAGCACCCCGGGACTAGCGGTATCCTACGAGCAGTACTTC
>TRBJ2-6|many|NA|TRBV19|15
CASSIDDGGANVLTF
TGTGCCAGTAGTATCGATGATGGAGGGGCCAACGTCCTGACTTTC
>TRBJ2-3|few|TRBD2|TRBV3-1|16
CASSQEGGGHTDTQYF
TGTGCCAGCAGCCAAGAGGGCGGGGGGCACACAGATACGCAGTATTTT
>TRBJ1-1|NA|NA|TRBV12-3/TRBV12-4|13
CASSNTRNTEAFF
TGTGCCAGCAGCAATACAAGAAACACTGAAGCTTTCTTT
>TRBJ1-1|many|NA|TRBV10-3|15
CAISESSGMNTEAFF
TGTGCCATCAGTGAGTCTTCGGGTATGAACACTGAAGCTTTCTTT
>TRBJ2-5|NA|NA|TRBV4-1|16
CASSRSWDTVWETQYF
TGCGCCAGCAGCCGCAGCTGGGACACCGTTTGGGAGACCCAGTACTTC
>TRBJ1-3|few|NA|TRBV7-8|14
CASSLTGIGNTIYF
TGTGCCAGCAGCCTAACAGGGATCGGAAACACCATATATTTT
>TRBJ1-2|NA|NA|TRBV14|15
CASSHWGLMNYGYTF
TGTGCCAGCAGTCATTGGGGACTGATGAACTATGGCTACACCTTC
>TRBJ2-2|many|NA|TRBV6-2/TRBV6-3|14
CASSYLTDTGELFF
TGTGCCAGCAGTTACCTTACAGACACCGGGGAGCTGTTTTTT
>TRBJ2-3|NA|NA|TRBV7-9|12
CASSSGLDTQYF
TGTGCCAGCAGCTCGGGCTTGGATACGCAGTATTTT
>TRBJ2-3|many|NA|TRBV5-1|11
CASLLTDTQYF
TGCGCCAGCCTACTGACAGATACGCAGTATTTT
>TRBJ1-4|NA|NA|TRBV12-5|15
CASGGDRRLSEKLFF
TGTGCTAGTGGTGGGGACCGGCGGCTCAGTGAAAAACTGTTTTTT
>TRBJ2-5|NA|TRBD2|TRBV6-1|20
CASSEAFVTSGGLYQETQYF
TGTGCCAGCAGTGAAGCATTTGTGACTAGCGGGGGATTGTACCAAGAGACCCAGTACTTC
>TRBJ2-3|many|NA|TRBV21-1|17
CASRKGVGKMSTDTQYF
TGTGCCAGCAGAAAAGGAGTGGGCAAGATGAGCACAGATACGCAGTATTTT
>TRBJ2-1|many|TRBD2|TRBV5-1|17
CASSPALAGGPIDEQFF
TGCGCCAGCAGCCCCGCCCTAGCGGGGGGGCCTATCGATGAGCAGTTCTTC
>TRBJ2-5|few|NA|TRBV7-9|14
CASSPGQIQETQYF
TGTGCCAGCAGCCCCGGACAGATCCAAGAGACCCAGTACTTC
>TRBJ1-1|many|NA|TRBV6-5|15
CASSYSNSGHTEAFF
TGTGCCAGCAGTTACTCTAACAGTGGGCACACTGAAGCTTTCTTT
>TRBJ2-7|many|NA|TRBV3-1|15
CASSLLGSQFDEQYF
TGTGCCAGCAGCCTTCTGGGATCCCAGTTTGACGAGCAGTACTTC
>TRBJ2-3|few|TRBD2|TRBV7-9|14
CASTRRGYPDTQYF
TGTGCCAGCACTCGGCGGGGGTACCCAGATACGCAGTATTTT
>TRBJ2-1|NA|TRBD2|TRBV25-1|14
CASQGEGTHNEQFF
TGTGCCAGCCAAGGGGAGGGGACCCACAATGAGCAGTTCTTC
>TRBJ2-1|NA|TRBD2|TRBV13|16
CASSLGLAGIYNEQFF
TGTGCCAGCAGCCTGGGACTAGCGGGGATCTACAATGAGCAGTTCTTC
>TRBJ2-3|many|NA|TRBV11-2|16
CASSSFRDPPPDTQYF
TGTGCCAGCAGCTCCTTCCGGGACCCCCCGCCAGATACGCAGTATTTT
>TRBJ1-1|many|NA|TRBV5-1|16
CASSFTGLGGYTEAFF
TGCGCCAGCAGCTTCACCGGCCTGGGGGGATACACTGAAGCTTTCTTT
>TRBJ1-5|many|TRBD1|TRBV5-6|18
CASSSLRTGGYGNQPQHF
TGTGCCAGCAGCTCCCTCCGGACAGGGGGCTATGGCAATCAGCCCCAGCATTTT
>TRBJ2-7|many|NA|TRBV2|12
CATLGRPYEQYF
TGTGCCACCCTGGGCCGACCCTACGAGCAGTACTTC
>TRBJ2-2|NA|TRBD2|TRBV7-2|16
CASSFSGGDDTGELFF
TGTGCCAGCAGCTTTAGCGGGGGGGATGACACCGGGGAGCTGTTTTTT
>TRBJ2-1|few|TRBD1|TRBV29-1|13
CSVWTGVIHEQFF
TGCAGCGTTTGGACAGGGGTTATCCATGAGCAGTTCTTC
>TRBJ1-1|many|TRBD1|TRBV7-9|13
CASSLGGQGRAFF
TGTGCCAGCAGCCTCGGGGGACAGGGGAGAGCTTTCTTT
>TRBJ1-1|many|TRBD1|TRBV7-6|17
CASSPRDRQNGNTEAFF
TGTGCCAGCAGCCCCCGGGACAGACAGAATGGGAACACTGAAGCTTTCTTT
>TRBJ2-3|NA|NA|TRBV6-5|17
CASSYSRGGFSTDTQYF
TGTGCCAGCAGTTACTCTCGCGGGGGCTTTAGCACAGATACGCAGTATTTT
>TRBJ2-1|few|TRBD1|TRBV7-9|14
CASSPGQGFNEQFF
TGTGCCAGCAGCCCGGGACAGGGGTTCAATGAGCAGTTCTTC
>TRBJ2-2|many|TRBD1|TRBV24-1|16
CATSDFRTGDTGELFF
TGTGCCACCAGTGATTTCCGGACAGGGGACACCGGGGAGCTGTTTTTT
>TRBJ2-7|NA|TRBD1|TRBV5-1|16
CASSLMWDRHSYEQYF
TGCGCCAGCAGCTTGATGTGGGACAGGCACTCCTACGAGCAGTACTTC
>TRBJ1-2|NA|TRBD1|TRBV20-1|15
CSAQLDRGRSYGYTF
TGCAGTGCTCAACTTGACAGGGGGCGCAGCTATGGCTACACCTTC
>TRBJ2-7|NA|NA|TRBV15|13
CATSRGGCYEQYF
TGTGCCACCAGCAGAGGGGGGTGCTACGAGCAGTACTTC
>TRBJ1-6|many|NA|TRBV7-8|14
CASSIGTGAFPLHF
TGTGCCAGCAGCATTGGGACCGGAGCTTTCCCCCTCCACTTT
>TRBJ2-3|NA|NA|TRBV5-1|15
CASSLAQRGTDTQYF
TGCGCCAGCAGCTTGGCCCAGCGAGGCACAGATACGCAGTATTTT
>TRBJ1-1|many|NA|TRBV15|14
CATSRWVVGTEAFF
TGTGCCACCAGCAGGTGGGTAGTGGGCACTGAAGCTTTCTTT
>TRBJ2-1|few|NA|TRBV5-4|11
CASSTWGEQFF
TGTGCCAGCAGCACGTGGGGGGAGCAGTTCTTC
>TRBJ2-3|many|NA|TRBV27|14
CASSYGVPTDTQYF
TGTGCCAGCAGTTATGGGGTCCCCACAGATACGCAGTATTTT
>TRBJ2-4|NA|NA|TRBV28|15
CASSGVAPAWNIQYF
TGTGCCAGTTCCGGGGTAGCCCCTGCCTGGAACATTCAGTACTTC
>TRBJ2-5|NA|NA|TRBV4-1|16
CASSLVTGGAQGAQYF
TGCGCCAGCAGCCTAGTTACCGGGGGGGCGCAGGGGGCCCAGTACTTC
>TRBJ1-2|few|NA|TRBV29-1|10
CSVRRDGYTF
TGCAGCGTGCGCAGGGATGGCTACACCTTC
>TRBJ2-2|many|TRBD2|TRBV29-1|14
CSDPGTKDTGELFF
TGCAGCGACCCCGGGACTAAGGACACCGGGGAGCTGTTTTTT